This passage covers 32 T cell receptor beta chains from one sample sequenced in a study of beta chain features in type 1 diabetes. The sequenced template was cDNA made from the entire isolated RNA. Repertoires were generated with immunoSEQ multiplex PCR, while TCRdb's copy carries only in-frame clones and drops some. The table has around 240,000 clones, 68% seen once. Material for sequencing was naive CD4+ T cells from blood. The receptors were sampled from a man in his thirties or forties in good health.

This clone was observed a handful of times. The rearrangement uses TRBV9 and TRBJ2-1; D is unresolved. The germline V and J ends were trimmed by 0 bases and 1 base, with 8 bases remaining between them. Per the germline V gene, CDR1 is SGDLS and CDR2 is YYNGEE. This CDR3 is built from 15 residues. The CDR3 DNA reads TGTGCCAGCAGCGTAGTAGGCGAGTCCTACAATGAGCAGTTCTTC. Encoded protein: CASSVVGESYNEQFF.

The chain has TRBV6-5 and TRBJ1-2; D not resolved. The length of the CDR3 is 11 residues. V was trimmed by 6 bases and J by 3 bases, leaving 5 bases between them. CDR1 is MNHEY, CDR2 SVGAGI, per germline. CDR3 sequence (DNA): TGTGCCAGCAGGGGCGACTATGGCTACACCTTC. This translates into CASRGDYGYTF.

This clone was recorded once. The chain is built from TRBV11-2 and TRBJ2-7; D is uncertain. This CDR3 has 11 amino acids. Per the germline V gene, CDR1 is SGHAT and CDR2 is FQNNGV. V was cut by 5 bases and J by 6 bases, with 8 bases left in between. Here the CDR3 reads CASSAMGEQYF. For the CDR3, the DNA is TGTGCCAGCAGCGCAATGGGCGAGCAGTACTTC.

The chain employs TRBV29-1 and TRBJ2-3; D ambiguous. The CDR3 is 12 residues long. The germline V gene has CDR1 SQVTM and CDR2 ANQGSEA. V lost 4 bases and J lost 2, with 7 bases in between. The CDR3 nucleotides are TGCAGCGTTGGACTTTTCACAGATACGCAGTATTTT. Protein product: CSVGLFTDTQYF.

This clone was counted between two and nine times. Sequence at one end of the junction differs from germline and may be a read error. The rearrangement links TRBV7-9 to TRBJ2-3; tentatively, D is TRBD2 (5 bases). Germline V gene data show CDR1 as SEHNR and CDR2 as FQNEAQ (reference sequence). This CDR3 has 12 residues. DNA for the CDR3: TGTGCCACCAGCCCGGGGACAGATACGCAGTATTTT. Translated: CATSPGTDTQYF.

The V call is TRBV9, the J call TRBJ2-1; TRBD1 matches 7 bases. Germline CDR1 and CDR2: SGDLS and YYNGEE. This CDR3 is 17 amino acids long. V was pared by 0 bases and J by 4 bases, with 10 bases of the junction left unmatched. CDR3 DNA sequence: TGTGCCAGCAGCGTAGTCTCCGGGACAGAGCCTTACAATGAGCAGTTCTTC. As protein: CASSVVSGTEPYNEQFF.

This chain joins TRBV30 and TRBJ1-2; 9 bases agree with TRBD1. The CDR3 runs to 12 residues. After removal of 8 bases from V and 6 bases from J, the junction contained 7 bases not matched to a gene. CDR1 is GTSNPN and CDR2 is SVGIG in the germline V gene (reference sequence). CDR3 coding DNA: TGTGCCCGGGGACAGGGAAAGGATGGCTACACCTTC. As protein: CARGQGKDGYTF.

The rearrangement links TRBV2 to TRBJ2-7; 7 bases map to TRBD2. Losses at the gene ends were 7 bases for V and 1 base for J; bases not matched to a gene: 7. This CDR3 is built from 14 residues. The V gene's germline CDR1 is SNHLY and CDR2 FYNNEI. The CDR3 DNA reads TGTGCCAGCACCAGAGGACTAGGATCCTACGAGCAGTACTTC. This gives the protein CASTRGLGSYEQYF.

The chain joins TRBV10-3 to TRBJ2-7, with 8 bases identical to TRBD2. The germline CDR1 and CDR2 sequences are ENHRY and SYGVKD. This CDR3 has 14 residues. The V segment lost 0 bases and the J segment 2 bases; nucleotides outside the gene matches: 0. CDR3 residues: CAISESSGAYEQYF. For the CDR3, the DNA is TGTGCCATCAGTGAGTCTAGCGGGGCCTACGAGCAGTACTTC.

CDR3 loop: CASSFAPSTDTQYF. The CDR3 DNA sequence: TGTGCCAGCAGCTTCGCTCCTAGCACAGATACGCAGTATTTT. The rearrangement joins TRBV7-2 to TRBJ2-3, with unresolved D. The germline CDR1 and CDR2 sequences are SGHTA and FQGNSA. The CDR3 length is 14 residues. V lost 3 bases to trimming and J lost 0 bases, with 7 bases between them. Complete variable domain (other parts from reference TRBV7-2 and TRBJ2-3): GAGVSQSPSNKVTEKGKDVELRCDPISGHTALYWYRQSLGQGLEFLIYFQGNSAPDKSGLPSDRFSAERTGGSVSTLTIQRTQQEDSAVYLCASSFAPSTDTQYFGPGTRLTVL.

This clone has more than one count but fewer than ten. Other DNA sequences within the sample encode an identical CDR3. The chain carries TRBV5-4 and TRBJ2-3; perhaps TRBD2 as D (6 bases). CDR1 SGHNT and CDR2 YYREEE come from the germline V gene (reference sequence). The CDR3 has 14 residues. V gave up 0 bases and J gave up 1 base, with 6 bases separating them. The CDR3 spells CASSLAGGTDTQYF. CDR3 in DNA: TGTGCCAGCAGCTTGGCGGGGGGCACAGATACGCAGTATTTT.

The chain joins TRBV7-9 to TRBJ2-7, with D unclear. Trimming pared 1 base from V and 5 bases from J, leaving 9 bases between. The CDR3 extends over 13 amino acids. Germline assignment: CDR1 SEHNR and CDR2 FQNEAQ (reference sequence). CDR3 sequence (DNA): TGTGCCAGCAGCTTAGGGGGAAGCAACGAGCAGTACTTC. Translation: CASSLGGSNEQYF.

J is TRBJ2-1 and V is TRBV6-1; TRBD2 might be the D (5 bases). V was pared by 10 bases and J by 1 base, with 11 bases between. Germline V lookup: CDR1 MNHNS, CDR2 SASEGT. This CDR3 has 13 amino acids. The CDR3 reads CATALDSYNEQFF. As DNA, the CDR3 is TGTGCCACCGCACTAGATTCCTACAATGAGCAGTTCTTC.

The chain is built from TRBV30 and TRBJ2-1; D may be TRBD1 (5 bases). Germline V gene sequence: CDR1 GTSNPN, CDR2 SVGIG (reference sequence). Trimming removed 5 bases from V and 0 bases from J, with 14 bases in between. The CDR3 sequence is 15 residues long. CDR3 loop: CAWAPQAYSYNEQFF. The CDR3 DNA follows: TGTGCCTGGGCACCACAGGCCTACTCCTACAATGAGCAGTTCTTC. The entire variable domain, with the rest obtained from reference TRBV30 and TRBJ2-1, is as follows: SQTIHQWPATLVQPVGSPLSLECTVEGTSNPNLYWYRQAAGRGLQLLFYSVGIGQISSEVPQNLSASRPQDRQFILSSKKLLLSDSGFYLCAWAPQAYSYNEQFFGPGTRLTVL.

This clone was seen only a few times. The chain recombines TRBV2 with TRBJ2-7; D not resolved. The germline V gene encodes CDR1 SNHLY and CDR2 FYNNEI. CDR3 length: 13 amino acids. The ends were cut back, 6 bases at V and 2 bases at J, with 11 bases in the middle. The CDR3 DNA sequence: TGTGCCAGCAGCGAGTCGGACCCCTACGAGCAGTACTTC. It encodes CASSESDPYEQYF. Filled out from reference TRBV2 and TRBJ2-7, the complete variable domain reads EPEVTQTPSHQVTQMGQEVILRCVPISNHLYFYWYRQILGQKVEFLVSFYNNEISEKSEIFDDQFSVERPDGSNFTLKIRSTKLEDSAMYFCASSESDPYEQYFGPGTRLTVT.

J is TRBJ2-1 and V is TRBV7-9; 12 bases map to TRBD1. This CDR3 region has 16 residues. Trimming took 2 bases from V and 5 from J; bases not matched to a gene: 4. CDR1 SEHNR and CDR2 FQNEAQ come from the germline V gene (reference sequence). CDR3 bases: TGTGCCAGCAGCTTATTGGGGACAGGGGGCAACAATGAGCAGTTCTTC. This translates into CASSLLGTGGNNEQFF.

The gene calls are TRBV7-2 and TRBJ2-1; no definite D call. The CDR3 has 11 residues. The germline CDR1 and CDR2 sequences are SGHTA and FQGNSA. V was shortened by 5 bases and J by 9 bases, with 8 bases between the two germline ends. For the CDR3, the DNA is TGTGCCAGCAGCACCTTTGGTGAGCAGTTCTTC. Protein product: CASSTFGEQFF.

V and J are TRBV5-1 and TRBJ2-3; possibly TRBD2 for D (5 bases). V was clipped by 4 bases and J by 8 bases, with 11 bases between them. Germline values: CDR1 SGHRS, CDR2 YFSETQ. This CDR3 is built from 12 residues. The CDR3, as DNA: TGCGCCAGCAGCAGTAGTGAGGGTACGCAGTATTTT. Translated: CASSSSEGTQYF.

The V gene is TRBV7-2, the J gene TRBJ2-7; 10 nucleotides line up with TRBD1. Germline CDR1 reads SGHTA; CDR2 reads FQGNSA. V lost 4 bases to trimming and J lost 5 bases; unmatched junction nucleotides: 5. CDR3 length: 14 amino acids. In DNA form, the CDR3 reads TGTGCCAGCAGCTCGGGACAGGGGCCCAACGAGCAGTACTTC. Amino acid sequence: CASSSGQGPNEQYF.

This clone has just one count. The J gene is TRBJ2-3, the V gene TRBV4-3, with unresolved D. Trimming shortened V by 0 bases and J by 7 bases, and 8 bases separated the two germline ends. Germline CDR1 and CDR2: LGHNA and YSLEER. The CDR3 runs 13 residues. CDR3 amino acids: CASSQDGLNTQYF. The CDR3, as DNA: TGCGCCAGCAGCCAAGATGGATTGAATACGCAGTATTTT.

The chain uses TRBV30 and TRBJ1-5, with D possibly being TRBD1 (5 bases). V lost 3 bases, J lost 12 bases, and 18 bases lay in between. This CDR3 has 13 residues. Germline V lookup: CDR1 GTSNPN, CDR2 SVGIG (reference sequence). The CDR3 sequence is CAWSSTAGQLQHF. In DNA, the CDR3 is TGTGCCTGGAGCTCGACAGCAGGTCAACTCCAGCATTTT.

Worth noting for this clone: The sample has other DNA sequences that encode this CDR3 too. This chain uses TRBV30 with TRBJ2-5; 7 bases line up with TRBD1. The germline V gene has CDR1 GTSNPN and CDR2 SVGIG (reference sequence). Trimming at V came to 4 bases and at J to 5 bases, leaving 4 bases not matched to a gene. There are 12 residues in the CDR3. The CDR3 is CAWKGAGETQYF. The CDR3 DNA follows: TGTGCCTGGAAGGGGGCAGGGGAGACCCAGTACTTC.

This clone was seen a single time. The chain carries TRBV30 and TRBJ1-2; a possible D gene is TRBD1 (5 bases). The CDR3 extends over 13 amino acids. V lost 1 base and J 6 bases, leaving 12 bases between the germline ends. CDR1 GTSNPN and CDR2 SVGIG come from the germline V gene (reference sequence). CDR3: CAWSASVGDGYTF. CDR3 bases: TGTGCCTGGAGTGCCAGCGTGGGGGATGGCTACACCTTC.

This clone was recorded once. The chain has TRBV11-2 and TRBJ2-2; 8 nucleotides align to TRBD1. Trimming removed 5 bases from V and 6 bases from J; junction bases left unmatched: 11. This CDR3 has 16 amino acids. The germline V gene has CDR1 SGHAT and CDR2 FQNNGV. The CDR3 DNA is TGTGCCAGCAGCCAAATCAGGGGGCCGTTTTCCGGGGAGCTGTTTTTT. Its protein product is CASSQIRGPFSGELFF.

Here the CDR3 DNA reads TGTGCCAGCAGCGTCAGGGGAACCCCCCTCCACTTT. It translates to CASSVRGTPLHF. The rearrangement joins TRBV2 to TRBJ1-6, with D perhaps TRBD1 (6 bases). The CDR3 consists of 12 residues. CDR1 and CDR2 (germline): SNHLY, FYNNEI. Trimming cost V 6 bases and J 13 bases, with 13 bases left between them.

The chain carries TRBV20-1 and TRBJ2-1; D gene unclear. This CDR3 contains 11 residues. The germline CDR1 and CDR2 sequences are DFQATT and SNEGSKA (reference sequence). V dropped 0 bases and J dropped 12 bases, with 9 bases sitting between them. CDR3 sequence reads: CSARDQTAQFF. CDR3 bases: TGCAGTGCTAGAGATCAAACAGCGCAGTTCTTC.

The chain links TRBV7-9 to TRBJ2-3, with D maybe TRBD2 (5 bases). The germline V gene has CDR1 SEHNR and CDR2 FQNEAQ (reference sequence). The CDR3 extends over 16 amino acids. V lost 1 base and J 2 bases, leaving 13 bases between the germline ends. Here the CDR3 reads CASSLVGRLITDTQYF. The CDR3 DNA follows: TGTGCCAGCAGCTTAGTAGGGAGACTCATCACAGATACGCAGTATTTT.

The CDR3 DNA sequence: TGCGCCAGCAGAGCCGCTGCCTACAATGAGCAGTTCTTC. Translation: CASRAAAYNEQFF. The chain uses TRBV4-3 and TRBJ2-1; no reliable D call. This CDR3 region has 13 residues. From germline, CDR1 is LGHNA and CDR2 YSLEER. Trimming pared 6 bases from V and 2 bases from J, leaving 8 bases between.

The rearrangement links TRBV29-1 to TRBJ2-3, with 9 bases identical to TRBD1. With V trimmed by 7 bases and J by 1 base, 9 bases remained unmatched. CDR1 SQVTM and CDR2 ANQGSEA come from the germline V gene. This CDR3 has 15 amino acids. The CDR3 DNA is TGCAGCGAACAGGGGGCGCTGAGTGGCACAGATACGCAGTATTTT. Translated: CSEQGALSGTDTQYF.

This clone occurred a few times. The V gene is TRBV28, the J gene TRBJ2-3; 7 positions agree with TRBD2. The CDR3 covers 14 residues. From germline, CDR1 is MDHEN and CDR2 SYDVKM. With V trimmed by 5 bases and J by 3 bases, 5 bases remained unmatched. CDR3 sequence: CASSPGLQTDTQYF. Here the CDR3 DNA reads TGTGCCAGCAGTCCGGGACTACAAACAGATACGCAGTATTTT.

The gene calls are TRBV28 and TRBJ1-2; D possibly corresponds to TRBD1 (5 bases). The V end lost 1 base, the J end lost 3 bases, and 21 bases lay between the germline ends. Germline CDR1 and CDR2: MDHEN and SYDVKM. The CDR3 has 18 residues. CDR3 residues: CASSLFLGGGERHYGYTF. The DNA for the CDR3 is TGTGCCAGCAGTTTATTTCTGGGTGGAGGGGAGAGGCACTATGGCTACACCTTC.

This chain uses TRBV25-1 with TRBJ2-7; 9 bases align to TRBD1. Germline assignment: CDR1 MGHDK and CDR2 SYGVNS. The CDR3 is made up of 14 amino acids. The trim removed 9 bases at V and 4 bases at J, leaving 10 bases unmatched. In DNA, the CDR3 is TGTGCCAGTGGCCCGGGACAGGGAAAATACGAGCAGTACTTC. It specifies CASGPGQGKYEQYF.